The present TCR beta chain was sequenced within a study of cytomegalovirus exposure and HLA in healthy donors. Points from the study as a whole: Rates of TCR association differed by HLA locus in a later analysis, with DRB1 highest and HLA-C lowest.

About this clone: The target antigen is unknown.

V gave up 0 bases and J gave up 3 bases, with 14 bases separating them. CDR3 length: 16 amino acids. Germline values: CDR1 LNHNV, CDR2 YYDKDF (reference sequence). The PCR was carried out with 60 Vbeta primers and 13 Jbeta primers. Libraries were prepared by immunoSEQ multiplex PCR; TCRdb keeps only in-frame clonotypes and omits some of them. The sample lists about 210,000 clones, more than 75% seen once, with 4.5% to 7% in the top ten. The sequenced sample was PBMCs. The chain links TRBV15 to TRBJ1-2, with D maybe TRBD1 (5 bases). This receptor was obtained from a man aged 35-49 years in good health and CMV-seropositive. CDR3 protein: CATSRDRGDIYYGYTF. The CDR3 DNA follows: TGTGCCACCAGCAGAGATAGGGGCGACATATACTATGGCTACACCTTC.